Sequencing of this T cell receptor (beta chain) was carried out in a study of regulatory T cells in long-lasting Graves disease. This clonotype occurred many times. Antigen unknown. The germline V gene has CDR1 SGHAT and CDR2 FQNNGV. Trimming removed 2 bases from V and 6 bases from J; junction bases left unmatched: 9. The CDR3 spans 15 residues. Study-level findings and limits: TRBV28 was favored in persistent disease, as were TRBJ1-2 and TRBJ2-5.

Noted time point: persistent/refractory GD, antithyroid drugs over 5 years with positive TRAb. PBMC RNA was the source of the TCR library. A peripheral blood sample, roughly 8.7 milliliters in volume, was drawn into EDTA tubes. TCR beta libraries were built with iRepertoire HTBI primers and Arm-PCR of CDR3 regions. TCRdb processed the multiplex PCR reads anew with MiXCR; each CDR3 protein has one entry. The profile covers roughly 360,000 distinct CDR3 sequences, with approximately 25% appearing a single time and about 27% taken by the ten largest. Source: peripheral blood mononuclear cells (PBMCs), taken when the disease was refractory, from a patient treated with antithyroid drugs. The chain uses TRBV11-2 and TRBJ2-7; 8 bases line up with TRBD1. This clonotype was sampled from a woman between 40 and 50 years old with Graves disease. The DNA for the CDR3 is TGTGCCAGCAGCTTATTCCCGGACAGGGCTCGCGAGCAGTACTTC. Its translation is CASSLFPDRAREQYF. The variable domain in full, completed from reference TRBV11-2 and TRBJ2-7, reads EAGVAQSPRYKIIEKRQSVAFWCNPISGHATLYWYQQILGQGPKLLIQFQNNGVVDDSQLPKDRFSAERLKGVDSTLKIQPAKLEDSAVYLCASSLFPDRAREQYFGPGTRLTVT.